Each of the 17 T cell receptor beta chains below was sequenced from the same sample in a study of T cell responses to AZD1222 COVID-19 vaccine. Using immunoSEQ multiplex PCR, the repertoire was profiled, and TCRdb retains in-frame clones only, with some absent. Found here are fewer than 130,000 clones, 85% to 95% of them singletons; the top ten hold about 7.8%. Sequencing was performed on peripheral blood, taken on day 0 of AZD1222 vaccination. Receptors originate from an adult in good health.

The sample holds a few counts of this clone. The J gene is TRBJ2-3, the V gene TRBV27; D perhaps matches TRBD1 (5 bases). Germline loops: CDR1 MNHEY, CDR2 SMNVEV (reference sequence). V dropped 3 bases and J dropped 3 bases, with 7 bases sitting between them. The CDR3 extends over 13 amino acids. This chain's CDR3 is CASSFGHTDTQYF. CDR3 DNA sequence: TGTGCCAGCAGTTTTGGACATACAGATACGCAGTATTTT.

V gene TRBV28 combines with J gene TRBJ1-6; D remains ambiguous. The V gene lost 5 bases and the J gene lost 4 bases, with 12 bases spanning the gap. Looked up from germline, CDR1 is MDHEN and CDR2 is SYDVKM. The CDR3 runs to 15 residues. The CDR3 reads CASSAAAGYNSPLHF. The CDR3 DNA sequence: TGTGCCAGCAGTGCCGCGGCGGGGTATAATTCACCCCTCCACTTT.

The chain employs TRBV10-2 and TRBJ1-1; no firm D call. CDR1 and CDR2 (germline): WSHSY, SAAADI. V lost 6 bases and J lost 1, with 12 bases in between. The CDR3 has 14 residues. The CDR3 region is CASSFPGSNTEAFF. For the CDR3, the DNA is TGCGCCAGCAGCTTTCCTGGATCGAACACTGAAGCTTTCTTT.

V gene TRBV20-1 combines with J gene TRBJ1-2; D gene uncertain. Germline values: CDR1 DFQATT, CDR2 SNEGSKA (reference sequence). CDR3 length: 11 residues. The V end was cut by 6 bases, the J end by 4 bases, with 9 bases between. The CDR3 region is CSARPSYGYTF. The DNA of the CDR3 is TGCAGTGCCCGGCCTTCCTATGGCTACACCTTC.

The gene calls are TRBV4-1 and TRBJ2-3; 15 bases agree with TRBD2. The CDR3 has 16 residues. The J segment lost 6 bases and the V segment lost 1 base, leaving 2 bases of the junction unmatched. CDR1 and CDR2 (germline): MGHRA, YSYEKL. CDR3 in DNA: TGCGCCAGCAGCCAAGCGGGACTAGCGGGGGGCGATACGCAGTATTTT. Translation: CASSQAGLAGGDTQYF.

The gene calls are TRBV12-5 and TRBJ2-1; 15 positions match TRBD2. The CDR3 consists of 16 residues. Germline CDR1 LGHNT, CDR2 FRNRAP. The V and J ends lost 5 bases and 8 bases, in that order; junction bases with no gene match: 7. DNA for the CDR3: TGTGCTAGTGGTATGGGACTAGCGGGGGGTATCGATGAGCAGTTCTTC. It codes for CASGMGLAGGIDEQFF.

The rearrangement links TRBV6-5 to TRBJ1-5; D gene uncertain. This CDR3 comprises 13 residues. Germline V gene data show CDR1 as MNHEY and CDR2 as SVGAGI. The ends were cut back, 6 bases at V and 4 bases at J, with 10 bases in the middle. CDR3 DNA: TGTGCCAGCAGCCCGACATTAAATCAGCCCCAGCATTTT. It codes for CASSPTLNQPQHF.

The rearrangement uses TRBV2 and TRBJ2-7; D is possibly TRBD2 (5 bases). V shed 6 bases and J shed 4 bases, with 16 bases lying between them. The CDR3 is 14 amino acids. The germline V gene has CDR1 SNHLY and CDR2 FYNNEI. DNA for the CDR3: TGTGCCAGCAGGAGAGGGCAGCCTCCATACGAGCAGTACTTC. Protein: CASRRGQPPYEQYF.

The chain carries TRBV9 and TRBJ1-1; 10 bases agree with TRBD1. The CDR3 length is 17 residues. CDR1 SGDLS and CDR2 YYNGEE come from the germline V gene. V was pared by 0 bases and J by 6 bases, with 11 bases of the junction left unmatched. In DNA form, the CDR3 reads TGTGCCAGCAGCGTAGCCCAGTCCGGACAGGGGGAGGCTGAAGCTTTCTTT. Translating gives CASSVAQSGQGEAEAFF.

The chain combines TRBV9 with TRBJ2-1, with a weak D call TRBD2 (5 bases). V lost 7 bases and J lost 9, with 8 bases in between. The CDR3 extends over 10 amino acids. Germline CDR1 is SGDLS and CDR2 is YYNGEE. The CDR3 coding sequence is TGTGCCAGCGGAGGTGGTGAGCAGTTCTTC. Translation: CASGGGEQFF.

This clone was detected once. CDR3: CAIRSSGVSDTQYF. Here the CDR3 DNA reads TGTGCCATCAGGAGTAGCGGGGTATCCGATACGCAGTATTTT. The chain carries TRBV10-3 and TRBJ2-3; 8 bases match TRBD2. Germline CDR1 ENHRY, CDR2 SYGVKD. V was pared by 6 bases and J by 6 bases, with 8 bases of the junction left unmatched. CDR3 length: 14 amino acids.

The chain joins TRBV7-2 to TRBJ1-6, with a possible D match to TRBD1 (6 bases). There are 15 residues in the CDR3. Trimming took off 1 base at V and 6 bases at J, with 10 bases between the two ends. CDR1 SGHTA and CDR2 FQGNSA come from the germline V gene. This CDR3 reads CASSLGGAPNSPLHF. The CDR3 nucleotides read TGTGCCAGCAGCTTAGGGGGGGCCCCTAATTCACCCCTCCACTTT.

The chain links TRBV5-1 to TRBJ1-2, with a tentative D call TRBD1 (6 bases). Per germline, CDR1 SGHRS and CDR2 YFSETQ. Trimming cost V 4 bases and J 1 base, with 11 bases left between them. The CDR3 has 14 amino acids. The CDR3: CASSRGGYNYGYTF. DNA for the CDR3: TGCGCCAGCAGCCGAGGGGGTTATAACTATGGCTACACCTTC.

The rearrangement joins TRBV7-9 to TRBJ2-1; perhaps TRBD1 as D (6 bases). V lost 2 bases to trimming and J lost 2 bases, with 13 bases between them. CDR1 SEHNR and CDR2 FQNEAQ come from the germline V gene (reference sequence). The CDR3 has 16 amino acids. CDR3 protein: CASSLISGTPYNEQFF. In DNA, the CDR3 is TGTGCCAGCAGCTTAATTTCCGGGACACCCTACAATGAGCAGTTCTTC.

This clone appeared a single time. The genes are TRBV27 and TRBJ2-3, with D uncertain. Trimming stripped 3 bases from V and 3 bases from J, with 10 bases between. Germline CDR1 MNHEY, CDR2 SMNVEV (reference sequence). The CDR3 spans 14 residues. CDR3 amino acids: CASSLERATDTQYF. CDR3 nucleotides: TGTGCCAGCAGTTTGGAAAGGGCTACAGATACGCAGTATTTT.

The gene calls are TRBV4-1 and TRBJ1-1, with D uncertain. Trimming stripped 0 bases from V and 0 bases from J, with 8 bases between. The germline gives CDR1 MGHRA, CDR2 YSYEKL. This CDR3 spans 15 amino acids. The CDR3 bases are TGCGCCAGCAGCCAAGAACAGTTCATGAACACTGAAGCTTTCTTT. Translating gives CASSQEQFMNTEAFF.

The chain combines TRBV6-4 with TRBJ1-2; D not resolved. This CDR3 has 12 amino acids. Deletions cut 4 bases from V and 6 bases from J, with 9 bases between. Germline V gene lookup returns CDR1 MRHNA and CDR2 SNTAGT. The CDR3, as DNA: TGTGCCAGCAGTGTAGGAGGGAATGGCTACACCTTC. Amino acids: CASSVGGNGYTF.